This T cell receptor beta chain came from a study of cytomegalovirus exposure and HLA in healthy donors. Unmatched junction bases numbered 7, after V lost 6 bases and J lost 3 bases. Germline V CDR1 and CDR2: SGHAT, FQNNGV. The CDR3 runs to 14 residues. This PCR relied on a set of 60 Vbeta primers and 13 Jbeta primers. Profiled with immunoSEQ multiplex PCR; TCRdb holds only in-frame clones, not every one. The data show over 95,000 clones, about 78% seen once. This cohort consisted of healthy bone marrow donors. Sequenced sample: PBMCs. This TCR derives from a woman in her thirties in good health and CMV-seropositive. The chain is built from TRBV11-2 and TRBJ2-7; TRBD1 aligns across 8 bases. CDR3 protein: CASRYSGTGYEQYF. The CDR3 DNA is TGTGCCAGCAGGTACTCCGGGACAGGCTACGAGCAGTACTTC.